Listed below are T cell receptor beta chains from one sample, sequenced in a study of blood T cell repertoires in COVID-19. The method was immunoSEQ multiplex PCR; TCRdb's version includes in-frame clones alone and lacks a portion of them. This repertoire shows 110,000 to 150,000 clones, under 90% found once; its top ten account for approximately 1.6%. Sequencing was done on a sample of PBMCs or T cells enriched from blood (not recorded which). The source of these receptors is a woman aged 18 to 35 who had been exposed to COVID-19. The CDR3 runs from the conserved cysteine through the conserved F or W. The D gene is left open where the match is weak. The size entry is marked missing in some rows and otherwise reads once, few, many or a size class.

-,TRBV18,TRBD1,TRBJ2-1,CASSSTGTGVINEQFF
-,TRBV27,TRBD1,TRBJ1-1,CASSLGWDRPNTEAFF
-,TRBV9,-,TRBJ2-2,CASSVANPNTGELFF
many,TRBV27,-,TRBJ1-1,CASSLSGREAFF
once,TRBV24-1,TRBD1,TRBJ2-7,CATSRTGGGSYEQYF
-,TRBV28,-,TRBJ2-4,CASSPRAPFAKNIQYF
-,TRBV3-1/TRBV3-2,-,TRBJ2-1,CASRYGQEQFF
-,TRBV4-3,TRBD1,TRBJ2-7,CASSRDRAVGEQYF
-,TRBV6-6,-,TRBJ1-3,CASKGAGNTIYF
-,TRBV15,TRBD2,TRBJ2-1,CATRRTSGFNEQFF
-,TRBV25-1,TRBD1,TRBJ2-1,CASSEDRSSYNEQFF
-,TRBV27,-,TRBJ2-4,CASSSGSHIQYF
-,TRBV19,TRBD2,TRBJ2-2,CASTPIAREGHGELFF
once,TRBV30,TRBD2,TRBJ2-5,CAWSKAGVKETQYF
-,TRBV25-1,-,TRBJ2-2,CASSEQGIGELFF
-,TRBV3-1/TRBV3-2,TRBD1,TRBJ2-7,CASSQGTGHSYEQYF
-,TRBV3-1/TRBV3-2,-,TRBJ2-6,CASSQDMLQSGANVLTF
-,TRBV12-3/TRBV12-4,-,TRBJ2-7,CASSLGQRYEQYF
-,TRBV15,-,TRBJ2-5,CATSRSRAKGQETQYF
-,TRBV5-5,-,TRBJ2-1,CASSSKYNEQFF
many,TRBV6-2/TRBV6-3,-,TRBJ2-7,CASSYSTETSYEQYF
-,TRBV5-8,-,TRBJ2-1,CASSGGRKGSNEQFF
few,TRBV5-1,-,TRBJ1-1,CASTDVSTGGAFF
few,TRBV14,TRBD1,TRBJ2-7,CATVIDRGRRPFPYEQYF
-,TRBV4-3,-,TRBJ1-6,CASSQASKFRDFPPPLHF
-,TRBV19,-,TRBJ1-1,CASSLGHRHTEAFF
-,TRBV29-1,TRBD2,TRBJ2-1,CSVKLLTSGYNEQFF
few,TRBV5-1,-,TRBJ2-1,CASSSSLQQGSNHNEQFF
-,TRBV18,-,TRBJ2-2,CASSPSGQYNTGELFF